Presented here are 9 T cell receptor beta chains from one specimen sequenced in a study of T cells after yellow fever vaccination. TCRdb used MiXCR to reprocess the 5' RACE reads, holding one entry per CDR3 protein. The sample consists of over 200,000 distinct CDR3 sequences, 6.7% of them appearing once. This sample comprised CD4+ T cells sorted from PBMCs, obtained on the day of the yellow fever booster vaccination. These receptor sequences come from a man aged 25-45 years who received the YFV17D yellow fever vaccine.

This clonotype was seen many times. The chain carries TRBV5-6 and TRBJ2-7; 8 nucleotides line up with TRBD1. With V trimmed by 0 bases and J by 2 bases, 1 base remained unmatched. CDR1 SGHDT and CDR2 YYEEEE come from the germline V gene. The CDR3 consists of 14 residues. The CDR3 loop is CASSLVQGAYEQYF. The CDR3, as DNA: TGTGCCAGCAGCTTGGTACAGGGGGCCTACGAGCAGTACTTC.

J is TRBJ2-7 and V is TRBV7-2, with a tentative D call TRBD1 (5 bases). V lost 0 bases and J lost 2, with 11 bases in between. This CDR3 has 15 amino acids. Germline V lookup: CDR1 SGHTA, CDR2 FQGNSA. The CDR3 region has the DNA TGTGCCAGCAGCTTAGCGACCCAGGGCACCTACGAGCAGTACTTC. Translated, it gives CASSLATQGTYEQYF.

This clonotype was found many times. V and J are TRBV10-3 and TRBJ1-1, with TRBD1 matching over 8 bases. Germline loops: CDR1 ENHRY, CDR2 SYGVKD. The CDR3 length is 14 residues. J gave up 2 bases and V 4 bases, and 3 bases lay outside the gene matches. DNA for the CDR3: TGTGCCATCAGTGCGACAGGGGAAAACACTGAAGCTTTCTTT. It encodes CAISATGENTEAFF.

The chain joins TRBV20-1 to TRBJ2-7; 7 nucleotides line up with TRBD2. The germline V gene encodes CDR1 DFQATT and CDR2 SNEGSKA (reference sequence). Losses at the gene ends were 4 bases for V and 1 base for J; bases not matched to a gene: 4. The CDR3 length is 13 residues. This CDR3 is CSAKSGASYEQYF. The CDR3 bases are TGCAGTGCTAAGAGCGGGGCATCCTACGAGCAGTACTTC.

In regard to this clonotype: This may come from a read error, since a much larger clone is one base off. The chain links TRBV10-3 to TRBJ1-6; tentatively, D is TRBD1 (6 bases). CDR3 size: 14 residues. Germline values: CDR1 ENHRY, CDR2 SYGVKD. The CDR3 region has the DNA TGTGCCATCAGCCGACAGGCAGATAAGTCACCCCTCCACTTT. Translated: CAISRQADKSPLHF.

This clonotype was picked up many times. The chain links TRBV29-1 to TRBJ1-1, with 9 bases matching TRBD1. This CDR3 region has 14 residues. CDR1 and CDR2 from the germline V gene are SQVTM and ANQGSEA. The V gene end was trimmed by 6 bases and the J gene end by 3 bases; junction bases not matched to a gene: 8. The CDR3 DNA follows: TGCAGCGTCGGACAGGGGCTAGGGGACACTGAAGCTTTCTTT. Amino acids: CSVGQGLGDTEAFF. The full variable domain, rest sourced from reference TRBV29-1 and TRBJ1-1, is SAVISQKPSRDICQRGTSLTIQCQVDSQVTMMFWYRQQPGQSLTLIATANQGSEATYESGFVIDKFPISRPNLTFSTLTVSNMSPEDSSIYLCSVGQGLGDTEAFFGQGTRLTVV.

The chain links TRBV5-1 to TRBJ1-1; D is unclear. Trimming left V 0 bases short and J 4 bases short, with 10 bases between. CDR1 is SGHRS, CDR2 YFSETQ, per germline. The CDR3 loop spans 14 amino acids. The CDR3 loop reads CASSLGSTITEAFF. In DNA, the CDR3 is TGCGCCAGCAGCTTGGGCAGTACGATCACTGAAGCTTTCTTT.

This clonotype was found many times. The rearrangement links TRBV9 to TRBJ2-1; D unresolved. Trimming left V 0 bases short and J 6 bases short, with 13 bases between. There are 15 residues in the CDR3. Germline CDR1 SGDLS, CDR2 YYNGEE. The chain's CDR3 is CASSVAPSPSNEQFF. The CDR3 coding sequence is TGTGCCAGCAGCGTAGCCCCCTCTCCAAGCAATGAGCAGTTCTTC.

This chain uses TRBV28 with TRBJ2-3; unclear D gene. V was pared by 5 bases and J by 6 bases, with 9 bases between. CDR1 and CDR2 (germline): MDHEN, SYDVKM. There are 12 residues in the CDR3. The DNA of the CDR3 is TGTGCCAGCAGTCCCCAGCAGGATACGCAGTATTTT. Translation: CASSPQQDTQYF.